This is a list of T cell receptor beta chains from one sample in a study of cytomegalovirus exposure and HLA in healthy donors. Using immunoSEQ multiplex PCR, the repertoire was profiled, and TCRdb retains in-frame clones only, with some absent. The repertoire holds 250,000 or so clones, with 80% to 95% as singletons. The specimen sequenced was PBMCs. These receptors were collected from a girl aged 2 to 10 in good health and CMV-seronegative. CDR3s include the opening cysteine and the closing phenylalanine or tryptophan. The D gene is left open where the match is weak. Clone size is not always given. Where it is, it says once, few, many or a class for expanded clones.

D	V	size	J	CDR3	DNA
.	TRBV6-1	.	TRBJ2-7	CASNGGQFYEQYF	TGTGCCAGCAACGGGGGGCAATTCTACGAGCAGTACTTC
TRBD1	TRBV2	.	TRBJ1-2	CASSTKGQGDPGYTF	TGTGCCAGCAGTACTAAGGGACAGGGGGATCCTGGCTACACCTTC
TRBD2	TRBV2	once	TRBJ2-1	CASSASGSSYNEQFF	TGTGCCAGCAGTGCTAGCGGGAGCTCCTACAATGAGCAGTTCTTC
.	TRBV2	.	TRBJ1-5	CASRRDGNQPQHF	TGTGCCAGCAGGCGGGACGGAAATCAGCCCCAGCATTTT
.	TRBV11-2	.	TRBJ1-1	CASAFGGRGNTEAFF	TGTGCCAGCGCATTTGGGGGCCGGGGGAACACTGAAGCTTTCTTT
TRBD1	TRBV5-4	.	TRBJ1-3	CASSSTGDFSGNTIYF	TGTGCCAGCAGCTCGACAGGGGACTTCTCTGGAAACACCATATATTTT
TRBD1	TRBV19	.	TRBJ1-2	CASSTGTGMYGYTF	TGTGCCAGTAGTACCGGGACAGGGATGTATGGCTACACCTTC
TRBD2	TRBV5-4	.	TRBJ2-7	CASSAGLAGDYEQYF	TGTGCCAGCAGCGCCGGACTAGCGGGAGACTACGAGCAGTACTTC
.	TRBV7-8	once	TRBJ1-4	CASSFRASGANGEKLFF	TGTGCCAGCAGCTTTCGTGCTTCGGGAGCCAATGGTGAAAAACTGTTTTTT
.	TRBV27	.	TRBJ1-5	CASSQDTYSNQPQHF	TGTGCCAGCAGTCAAGACACGTATAGCAATCAGCCCCAGCATTTT
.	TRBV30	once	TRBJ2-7	CASSRIRGEQYF	TGTGCCTCCTCTAGGATCCGGGGCGAGCAGTACTTC
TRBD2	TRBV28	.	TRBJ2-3	CASQEAGGITDTQYF	TGTGCCAGCCAGGAAGCGGGGGGTATCACAGATACGCAGTATTTT
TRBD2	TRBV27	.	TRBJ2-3	CASSLGLAGVRDTQYF	TGTGCCAGCAGTTTAGGGCTAGCGGGAGTTCGGGATACGCAGTATTTT
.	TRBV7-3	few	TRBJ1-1	CASSLTGNTEAFF	TGTGCCAGCAGCTTAACCGGGAACACTGAAGCTTTCTTT
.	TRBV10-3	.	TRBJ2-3	CAISGGQDGTQYF	TGTGCCATCTCCGGGGGGCAGGACGGTACGCAGTATTTT
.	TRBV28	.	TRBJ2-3	CASSPSGDGTDTQYF	TGTGCCAGCAGCCCGTCAGGGGACGGAACAGATACGCAGTATTTT
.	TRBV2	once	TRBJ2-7	CASSAGGSYEQYF	TGTGCCAGCAGCGCCGGGGGTTCCTACGAGCAGTACTTC
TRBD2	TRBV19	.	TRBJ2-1	CASSNLGGRLSSEQFF	TGTGCCAGTAGTAACCTTGGCGGGAGGCTATCCAGTGAGCAGTTCTTC
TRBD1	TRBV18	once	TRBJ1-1	CASSTGAALNTEAFF	TGTGCCAGCTCGACAGGGGCCGCCCTGAACACTGAAGCTTTCTTT
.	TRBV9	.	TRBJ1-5	CASSVGQINQPQHF	TGTGCCAGCAGCGTAGGACAAATCAATCAGCCCCAGCATTTT
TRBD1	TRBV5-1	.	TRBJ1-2	CASSPGTGEHYGYTF	TGCGCCAGCAGCCCCGGGACAGGGGAACACTATGGCTACACCTTC
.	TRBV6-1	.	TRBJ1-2	CASVGGILKVGYTF	TGTGCCAGCGTTGGCGGGATCTTGAAGGTTGGCTACACCTTC
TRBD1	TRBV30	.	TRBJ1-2	CAWSKRDRYYGYTF	TGTGCCTGGAGTAAAAGGGACAGATACTATGGCTACACCTTC
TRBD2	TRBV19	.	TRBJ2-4	CASSIPSGGLAKNIQYF	TGTGCCAGTAGTATACCCAGCGGGGGCCTAGCCAAAAACATTCAGTACTTC
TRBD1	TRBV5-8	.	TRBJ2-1	CASNLDRGPYNEQFF	TGTGCCAGCAACCTGGACAGGGGCCCTTACAATGAGCAGTTCTTC